This is a list of T cell receptor beta chains from one sample in a study of T cells after yellow fever vaccination. TCRdb analysed the 5' RACE reads with MiXCR anew, one entry per CDR3 protein. The table records roughly 250,000 distinct CDR3 sequences, approximately 12% of them present only once. The specimen comprised CD4+ T cells sorted from PBMCs, sampled 45 days after the yellow fever booster vaccination. All receptors derive from a man aged 30 to 39 who received the YFV17D yellow fever vaccine. The CDR3 runs from the conserved cysteine through the conserved F or W. A D gene is named only where the DNA matches it firmly. Size values are once, few and many counts, or a class for expanded clones, and some rows have none.

CDR3aa,CDR3nt,d_gene,abundance,j_gene,v_gene
CASSSAGRELFF,TGTGCCAGCAGCAGCGCCGGTCGGGAGCTGTTTTTT,.,many,TRBJ2-2,TRBV7-9
CASSVPGRIQETQYF,TGTGCCAGCAGTGTACCGGGACGGATCCAAGAGACCCAGTACTTC,.,.,TRBJ2-5,TRBV25-1
CSVDRDRSTYEAFF,TGCAGCGTGGACCGGGACAGGTCGACCTATGAAGCTTTCTTT,TRBD1,many,TRBJ1-1,TRBV29-1
CAISQRGGQGGSDTQYF,TGTGCCATCAGTCAACGGGGGGGACAGGGAGGCTCAGATACGCAGTATTTT,.,.,TRBJ2-3,TRBV10-3
CSARNPRAGFEQYF,TGCAGTGCTAGAAATCCTCGGGCGGGGTTCGAGCAGTACTTC,.,few,TRBJ2-7,TRBV20-1
CASSVADRVTEAFF,TGTGCCAGCAGCGTAGCGGACAGGGTTACTGAAGCTTTCTTT,TRBD1,.,TRBJ1-1,TRBV7-9
CSAKRTSGTSYEQYF,TGCAGTGCTAAACGGACTAGCGGGACCTCCTACGAGCAGTACTTC,TRBD2,few,TRBJ2-7,TRBV20-1
CASSIGTQSSYEQYF,TGTGCCAGCAGCATCGGGACGCAATCCTCCTACGAGCAGTACTTC,.,.,TRBJ2-7,TRBV5-5
CASSLVGMALGGYTF,TGTGCCAGCAGCTTAGTTGGGATGGCCCTGGGGGGCTACACCTTC,.,few,TRBJ1-2,TRBV7-2
CASSHRGRLTSGRALNEQFF,TGCGCCAGCAGTCATCGGGGTCGGCTGACTAGCGGGAGGGCCTTGAATGAGCAGTTCTTC,TRBD2,.,TRBJ2-1,TRBV23-1
CASSLARLSAGELFF,TGCGCCAGCAGCTTGGCTCGTCTATCCGCCGGGGAGCTGTTTTTT,.,few,TRBJ2-2,TRBV5-1
CASSHEGGAKNIQYF,TGCGCCAGCAGCCATGAAGGGGGAGCCAAAAACATTCAGTACTTC,.,few,TRBJ2-4,TRBV4-3
CASSLQYNEQFF,TGCGCCAGCAGCCTTCAATACAATGAGCAGTTCTTC,.,few,TRBJ2-1,TRBV5-1
CASSLEGDSINTGELFF,TGTGCCAGCAGCTTAGAGGGTGACTCCATAAACACCGGGGAGCTGTTTTTT,.,few,TRBJ2-2,TRBV7-6
CASSQTGSSADTQYF,TGCGCCAGCAGCCAGACGGGTTCCAGTGCAGATACGCAGTATTTT,.,few,TRBJ2-3,TRBV4-3
CASSQWGLAGGTPPYEQYF,TGCGCCAGCAGTCAGTGGGGACTAGCGGGAGGGACCCCACCGTACGAGCAGTACTTC,TRBD2,.,TRBJ2-7,TRBV23-1
CASLQVSLYNEQFF,TGTGCCAGCTTACAGGTCAGCCTATACAATGAGCAGTTCTTC,.,.,TRBJ2-1,TRBV7-2
CSARDLFTGYHDEQFF,TGCAGTGCTAGAGACCTATTCACGGGGTATCACGATGAGCAGTTCTTC,.,many,TRBJ2-1,TRBV20-1
CASSLDELAGSTDTQYF,TGTGCCAGCAGCTTAGATGAACTAGCGGGCAGCACAGATACGCAGTATTTT,TRBD2,.,TRBJ2-3,TRBV11-2
CASSVDRDEQFF,TGTGCCAGCAGTGTGGATCGCGATGAGCAGTTCTTC,.,few,TRBJ2-1,TRBV6-4
CASSPGTSAETQYF,TGTGCCAGCAGCCCCGGGACCTCCGCGGAGACCCAGTACTTC,.,.,TRBJ2-5,TRBV7-2
CASSQVYRANYGYTF,TGCGCCAGCAGCCAAGTCTACAGGGCAAACTATGGCTACACCTTC,.,.,TRBJ1-2,TRBV4-3